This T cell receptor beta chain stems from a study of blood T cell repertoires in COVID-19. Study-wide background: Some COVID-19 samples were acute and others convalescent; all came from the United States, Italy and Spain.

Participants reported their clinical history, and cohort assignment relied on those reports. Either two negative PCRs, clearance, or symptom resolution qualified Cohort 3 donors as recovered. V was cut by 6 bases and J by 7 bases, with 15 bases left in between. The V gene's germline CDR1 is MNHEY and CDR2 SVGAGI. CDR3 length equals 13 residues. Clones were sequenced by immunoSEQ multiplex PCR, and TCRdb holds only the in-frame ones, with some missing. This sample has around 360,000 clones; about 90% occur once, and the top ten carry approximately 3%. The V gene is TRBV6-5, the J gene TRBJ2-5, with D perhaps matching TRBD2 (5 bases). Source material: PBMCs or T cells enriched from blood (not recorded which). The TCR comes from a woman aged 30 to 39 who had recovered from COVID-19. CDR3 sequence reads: CASRSPVEGTQYF. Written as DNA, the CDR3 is TGTGCCAGCAGGAGTCCGGTTGAGGGGACCCAGTACTTC.